The present TCR beta chain was sequenced within a study of shared clonotypes between healthy human individuals. Study outcomes and limitations: Donor clonotype sharing was expected to depend on sequencing depth.

Researchers divided each subset's genomic DNA evenly across several immunoSEQ plates. Produced via immunoSEQ multiplex PCR; TCRdb's table is partial and in-frame only. The sample lists approximately 940,000 clones; around three quarters were seen once. There are 16 residues in the CDR3. CDR1 and CDR2 (germline): MNHNS, SASEGT. The V gene lost 1 base and the J gene lost 1 base, with 11 bases spanning the gap. With regard to this clone: Its target is not known.

The V call is TRBV6-1, the J call TRBJ2-1; D not resolved. The specimen was memory CD4+ T cells sorted from blood. Subset given: CD45RA-negative fraction. This sequence was found in a man younger than 35 in good health. CDR3 amino acids: CASSEDRGYSYNEQFF. The DNA for the CDR3 is TGTGCCAGCAGTGAAGATAGAGGATATTCCTACAATGAGCAGTTCTTC.